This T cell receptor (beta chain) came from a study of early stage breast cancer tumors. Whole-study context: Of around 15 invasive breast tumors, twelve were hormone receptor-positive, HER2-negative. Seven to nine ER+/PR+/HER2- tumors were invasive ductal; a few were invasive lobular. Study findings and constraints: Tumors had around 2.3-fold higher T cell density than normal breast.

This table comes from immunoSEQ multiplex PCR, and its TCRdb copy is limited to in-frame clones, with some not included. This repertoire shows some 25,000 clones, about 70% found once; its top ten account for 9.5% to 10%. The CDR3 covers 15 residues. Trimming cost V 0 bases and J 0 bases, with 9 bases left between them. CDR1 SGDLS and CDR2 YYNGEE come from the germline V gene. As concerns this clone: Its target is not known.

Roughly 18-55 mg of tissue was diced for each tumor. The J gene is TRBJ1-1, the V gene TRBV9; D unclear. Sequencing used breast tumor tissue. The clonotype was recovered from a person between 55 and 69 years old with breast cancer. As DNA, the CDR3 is TGTGCCAGCAGCGTAGGGTCAGTCATGAACACTGAAGCTTTCTTT. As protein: CASSVGSVMNTEAFF.